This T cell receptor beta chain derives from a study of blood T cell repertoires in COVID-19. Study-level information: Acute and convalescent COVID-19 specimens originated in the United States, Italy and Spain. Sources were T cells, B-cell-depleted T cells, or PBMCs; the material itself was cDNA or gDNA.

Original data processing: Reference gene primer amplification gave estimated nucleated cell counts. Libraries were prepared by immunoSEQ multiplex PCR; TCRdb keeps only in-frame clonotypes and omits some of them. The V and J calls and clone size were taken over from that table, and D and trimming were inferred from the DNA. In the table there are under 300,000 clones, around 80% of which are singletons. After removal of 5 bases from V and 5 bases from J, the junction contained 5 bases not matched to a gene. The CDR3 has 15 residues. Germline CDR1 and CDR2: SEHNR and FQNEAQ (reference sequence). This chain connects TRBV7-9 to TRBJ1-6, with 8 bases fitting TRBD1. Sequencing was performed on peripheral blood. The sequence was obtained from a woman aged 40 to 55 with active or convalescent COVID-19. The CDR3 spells CASSNQGADNSPLHF. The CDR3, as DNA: TGTGCCAGCAGCAACCAGGGGGCAGATAATTCACCCCTCCACTTT.